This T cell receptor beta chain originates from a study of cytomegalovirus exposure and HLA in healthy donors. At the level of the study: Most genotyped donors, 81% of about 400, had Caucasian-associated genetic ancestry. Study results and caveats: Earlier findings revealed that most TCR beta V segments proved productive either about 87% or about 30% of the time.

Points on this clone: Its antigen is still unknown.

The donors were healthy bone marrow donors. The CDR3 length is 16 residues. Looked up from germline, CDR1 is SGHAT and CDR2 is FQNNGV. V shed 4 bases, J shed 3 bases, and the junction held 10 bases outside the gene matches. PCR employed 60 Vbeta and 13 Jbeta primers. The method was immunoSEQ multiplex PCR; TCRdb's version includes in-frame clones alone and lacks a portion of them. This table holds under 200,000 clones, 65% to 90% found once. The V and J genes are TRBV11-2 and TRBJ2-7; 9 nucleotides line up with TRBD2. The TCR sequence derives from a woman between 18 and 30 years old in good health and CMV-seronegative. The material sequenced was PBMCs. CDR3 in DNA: TGTGCCAGCAGCTCCCCAGGTAGCGGGAGCCTCTACGAGCAGTACTTC. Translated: CASSSPGSGSLYEQYF.